A single sample is the source of the 29 T cell receptor beta chains below, sequenced in a study of a mutant IDH1 vaccine in newly diagnosed glioma. For these TCRs, the target antigens are not known. Sequenced by immunoSEQ multiplex PCR; TCRdb stores in-frame clones only, minus some. The table shows some 40,000 clones, with 75% occurring only once. Time point in this sample: week 47, end of study. Doses of 300 ug of mutant IDH1 20-mer peptide were given with topical imiquimod. The sample consisted of PBMCs, taken from a glioma patient whose treatment included an IDH1 peptide vaccine. The receptor source for this set is a man in his forties with glioma.

CDR3 region: CASSGRGAQGGPLEYEQYV. The CDR3 coding sequence is TGCGCCAGCAGTGGCCGGGGGGCCCAGGGGGGCCCATTGGAATACGAGCAGTACGTC. This rearrangement joins TRBV10-1 to TRBJ2-7, with D perhaps matching TRBD1 or TRBD2 (7 bases each). Germline V gene sequence: CDR1 WNHNN, CDR2 SYGVQD (reference sequence). Trimming cost V 4 bases and J 4 bases, with 29 bases left between them. The CDR3 runs 19 residues.

CDR3 protein: CASSLWTSDEQYF. The CDR3 DNA reads as TGTGCCAGCAGCTTGTGGACTAGCGACGAGCAGTACTTC. J is TRBJ2-7 and V is TRBV5-4; TRBD2 matches 9 bases. Germline V lookup: CDR1 SGHNT, CDR2 YYREEE (reference sequence). With V trimmed by 1 base and J by 5 bases, 1 base remained unmatched. The CDR3 covers 13 residues.

This chain links TRBV7-2 with TRBJ2-3; the D is unclear. V was pared by 3 bases and J by 1 base, with 8 bases between. Germline V gives CDR1 SGHTA, CDR2 FQGNSA. The CDR3 contains 14 residues. The chain's CDR3 is CASSFGYRTDTQYF. CDR3 nucleotide sequence: TGTGCCAGCAGCTTCGGCTACCGCACAGATACGCAGTATTTT. The full variable domain, with the rest looked up from reference TRBV7-2 and TRBJ2-3, is GAGVSQSPSNKVTEKGKDVELRCDPISGHTALYWYRQSLGQGLEFLIYFQGNSAPDKSGLPSDRFSAERTGGSVSTLTIQRTQQEDSAVYLCASSFGYRTDTQYFGPGTRLTVL.

V is TRBV7-9 and J is TRBJ2-1; D gene ambiguous. Germline lookup yields CDR1 SEHNR and CDR2 FQNEAQ (reference sequence). This CDR3 is 15 amino acids long. V was trimmed by 3 bases and J by 0 bases, leaving 9 bases between them. The CDR3 region has the DNA TGTGCCAGCAGCTTCGGCAGCAGCTCCTACAATGAGCAGTTCTTC. Its protein product is CASSFGSSSYNEQFF.

The chain links TRBV15 to TRBJ2-1, with 16 bases lining up with TRBD2. The V gene's germline CDR1 is LNHNV and CDR2 YYDKDF (reference sequence). The V segment lost 3 bases and the J segment 1 base; nucleotides outside the gene matches: 3. CDR3 size: 18 residues. The CDR3 here is CATSRGLAGGFSYNEQFF. The CDR3 DNA follows: TGTGCCACCAGCAGGGGACTAGCGGGAGGGTTTTCCTACAATGAGCAGTTCTTC.

The chain joins TRBV5-1 to TRBJ1-6, with no clear D. The germline gives CDR1 SGHRS, CDR2 YFSETQ. The CDR3 covers 15 residues. V dropped 0 bases and J dropped 5 bases, with 9 bases sitting between them. Here the CDR3 reads CASSLDRPNNSPLHF. CDR3 DNA: TGCGCCAGCAGCTTGGACAGACCCAATAATTCACCCCTCCACTTT.

The rearrangement joins TRBV7-2 to TRBJ2-6; perhaps D is TRBD1 or TRBD2 (5 bases each). The CDR3 is made up of 15 amino acids. Trimming left V 0 bases short and J 4 bases short, with 7 bases between. Germline lookup yields CDR1 SGHTA and CDR2 FQGNSA. CDR3 nucleotides: TGTGCCAGCAGCTTAGCAGGGGACGGGGCCAACGTCCTGACTTTC. Translation gives CASSLAGDGANVLTF.

This clone was picked up one time. The chain is built from TRBV19 and TRBJ2-3; D is perhaps TRBD1 or TRBD2 (5 bases each). V lost 5 bases and J lost 5, with 11 bases in between. The CDR3 contains 13 residues. Per germline, CDR1 LNHDA and CDR2 SQIVND (reference sequence). In nucleotides, the CDR3 is TGTGCCAGTAGTTGGGGGAGTGGAGATACGCAGTATTTT. Translation gives CASSWGSGDTQYF.

V gene TRBV18 combines with J gene TRBJ2-1; 13 bases align to TRBD2. The CDR3 has 18 residues. V was pared by 4 bases and J by 0 bases, with 6 bases of the junction left unmatched. Germline-derived CDR1 and CDR2 are KGHSH and LQKENI. The CDR3, as DNA: TGTGCCAGCTCACTCCGGACTAGCGGGAGATCCTCCTACAATGAGCAGTTCTTC. Its protein product is CASSLRTSGRSSYNEQFF.

The chain carries TRBV9 and TRBJ2-1, with TRBD2 matching over 12 bases. Trimming cost V 3 bases and J 6 bases; bases outside gene matches: 10. The CDR3 totals 17 residues. Germline V CDR1 and CDR2: SGDLS, YYNGEE. The CDR3 sequence is CASSATNRLAGANEQFF. The CDR3 DNA is TGTGCCAGCAGCGCCACCAATCGACTAGCGGGAGCCAATGAGCAGTTCTTC.

The chain combines TRBV12-5 with TRBJ1-6; the D is unclear. Germline CDR1 and CDR2: LGHNT and FRNRAP. The V and J ends lost 0 bases and 1 base respectively, with 22 bases between them. This CDR3 contains 21 residues. As DNA, the CDR3 is TGTGCTAGTGGTTTGGTGACCTCCGGGATGGGCCTTGGGTCCTATAATTCACCCCTCCACTTT. Translating it yields CASGLVTSGMGLGSYNSPLHF.

The rearrangement joins TRBV5-1 to TRBJ1-6; TRBD1 might be the D (5 bases). Trimming took off 4 bases at V and 8 bases at J, with 13 bases between the two ends. The CDR3 contains 14 residues. Germline loops: CDR1 SGHRS, CDR2 YFSETQ. CDR3 protein: CASSIQGTDSPLHF. CDR3 coding DNA: TGCGCCAGCAGCATCCAAGGGACGGATTCACCCCTCCACTTT.

The genes are TRBV11-2 and TRBJ2-1, with TRBD2 matching 8 bases. CDR3 length: 15 residues. The V gene end was trimmed by 5 bases and the J gene end by 3 bases; junction bases not matched to a gene: 6. Per the germline V gene, CDR1 is SGHAT and CDR2 is FQNNGV. CDR3 nucleotides: TGTGCCAGCAGCATTCCGGGACTAGTCTACAATGAGCAGTTCTTC. It translates to CASSIPGLVYNEQFF.

This chain joins TRBV7-2 and TRBJ2-7; D may be TRBD2 (6 bases). The CDR3 sequence is 15 residues long. Germline V gives CDR1 SGHTA, CDR2 FQGNSA. The V and J ends lost 0 bases and 4 bases respectively, with 13 bases between them. The DNA of the CDR3 is TGTGCCAGCAGCTTAGCGGGAGGCCCCCAATACGAGCAGTACTTC. Amino acids: CASSLAGGPQYEQYF.

The V gene is TRBV9, the J gene TRBJ1-2; a weak D match, TRBD1 (5 bases). Germline CDR1 and CDR2: SGDLS and YYNGEE. The germline V and J ends were trimmed by 0 bases and 14 bases, with 14 bases remaining between them. The CDR3 contains 12 residues. CDR3 loop: CASSVASGLLTF. CDR3 DNA sequence: TGTGCCAGCAGCGTAGCTTCAGGGCTTCTGACCTTC.

This chain connects TRBV29-1 to TRBJ1-1; D is uncertain. CDR1 is SQVTM and CDR2 is ANQGSEA in the germline V gene. The CDR3 loop spans 11 amino acids. CDR3 in amino acids: CIFKRNTEAFF. CDR3 nucleotide sequence: TGCATCTTTAAAAGGAACACTGAAGCTTTCTTT.

This chain links TRBV19 with TRBJ1-4; perhaps TRBD1 as D (5 bases). The V and J ends lost 3 bases and 8 bases respectively, with 16 bases between them. CDR3 length: 15 amino acids. Germline-derived CDR1 and CDR2 are LNHDA and SQIVND (reference sequence). CDR3 DNA: TGTGCCAGTAGTATCGGAGGGACTGAAAGCGAAAAACTGTTTTTT. Amino acid sequence: CASSIGGTESEKLFF.

CDR3 coding DNA: TGCGCCAGCAGCCTCCGACTAGCGGAGGTTTACAATGAGCAGTTCTTC. It encodes CASSLRLAEVYNEQFF. This chain uses TRBV4-3 with TRBJ2-1, with 9 bases fitting TRBD2. CDR1 and CDR2 from the germline V gene are LGHNA and YSLEER. With 4 bases clipped from V and 4 bases from J, the junction kept 8 bases outside the gene matches. This CDR3 region has 16 residues.

This clone has a single count. This chain uses TRBV29-1 with TRBJ1-2; no firm D call. The germline CDR1 and CDR2 sequences are SQVTM and ANQGSEA. This CDR3 is built from 15 residues. The germline V and J ends were trimmed by 6 bases and 0 bases, with 17 bases remaining between them. CDR3 nucleotides: TGCAGCGTGCTTCTGGGTTCGGCAGCTAACTATGGCTACACCTTC. The encoded protein is CSVLLGSAANYGYTF.

The rearrangement joins TRBV5-6 to TRBJ1-1; 12 nucleotides match TRBD1. V lost 4 bases, J lost 6 bases, and 4 bases stayed unmatched. The CDR3 loop spans 14 amino acids. Germline loops: CDR1 SGHDT, CDR2 YYEEEE. For the CDR3, the DNA is TGTGCCAGCAGCGTGGGACAGGGGGCCTCTGAAGCTTTCTTT. Translated, it gives CASSVGQGASEAFF. Together with reference TRBV5-6 and TRBJ1-1, the CDR3 gives the full variable domain: DAGVTQSPTHLIKTRGQQVTLRCSPKSGHDTVSWYQQALGQGPQFIFQYYEEEERQRGNFPDRFSGHQFPNYSSELNVNALLLGDSALYLCASSVGQGASEAFFGQGTRLTVV.

CDR3 sequence reads: CASSLSPKPNTEAFF. DNA of the CDR3: TGTGCCAGCAGTTTAAGCCCAAAGCCGAACACTGAAGCTTTCTTT. V is TRBV27 and J is TRBJ1-1; no clear D. There are 15 residues in the CDR3. Trimming took off 2 bases at V and 1 base at J, with 11 bases between the two ends. Germline CDR1 MNHEY, CDR2 SMNVEV (reference sequence).

The gene calls are TRBV4-3 and TRBJ1-4; D might be TRBD1 (5 bases). Germline CDR1 LGHNA, CDR2 YSLEER. Trimming took off 4 bases at V and 3 bases at J, with 18 bases between the two ends. This CDR3 is built from 17 residues. The CDR3 region is CASSPGSGAHPNEKLFF. The DNA for the CDR3 is TGCGCCAGCAGCCCAGGGAGCGGGGCCCACCCTAATGAAAAACTGTTTTTT.

The J gene is TRBJ2-5, the V gene TRBV7-9, with D hard to call. Trimming removed 4 bases at V and 1 base at J, with 7 bases between. The germline V gene has CDR1 SEHNR and CDR2 FQNEAQ (reference sequence). This CDR3 has 13 amino acids. CDR3 region: CASSSWVQETQYF. The CDR3 DNA reads as TGTGCCAGCAGCTCCTGGGTCCAAGAGACCCAGTACTTC. The full variable domain, completed using reference TRBV7-9 and TRBJ2-5, is DTGVSQNPRHKITKRGQNVTFRCDPISEHNRLYWYRQTLGQGPEFLTYFQNEAQLEKSRLLSDRFSAERPKGSFSTLEIQRTEQGDSAMYLCASSSWVQETQYFGPGTRLLVL.

This clone was observed once. The chain recombines TRBV19 with TRBJ1-2; TRBD1 aligns across 7 bases. The CDR3 is 15 amino acids. Trimming took 5 bases from V and 3 from J; bases not matched to a gene: 9. Germline V lookup: CDR1 LNHDA, CDR2 SQIVND (reference sequence). CDR3 in amino acids: CASSPPTGPDYGYTF. In nucleotides, the CDR3 is TGTGCCAGTAGTCCTCCGACAGGGCCGGACTATGGCTACACCTTC.

This clone was counted once. The chain links TRBV4-1 to TRBJ1-6; D remains unclear. Germline V CDR1 and CDR2: MGHRA, YSYEKL. Deletions cut 0 bases from V and 4 bases from J, with 13 bases between. The CDR3 consists of 17 residues. This CDR3 is CASSQESSADYNSPLHF. In DNA, the CDR3 is TGCGCCAGCAGCCAAGAGTCTTCGGCAGATTATAATTCACCCCTCCACTTT.

This clone occurred a few times. V usage is TRBV5-6 and J usage is TRBJ1-1; TRBD1 matches 7 bases. Trimming removed 2 bases from V and 1 base from J; junction bases left unmatched: 8. In germline, CDR1 is SGHDT, CDR2 YYEEEE. The CDR3 runs 16 residues. CDR3 loop: CASSFTTGWGNTEAFF. The CDR3, as DNA: TGTGCCAGCAGCTTTACGACAGGGTGGGGGAACACTGAAGCTTTCTTT. Full variable domain (rest looked up from reference TRBV5-6 and TRBJ1-1): DAGVTQSPTHLIKTRGQQVTLRCSPKSGHDTVSWYQQALGQGPQFIFQYYEEEERQRGNFPDRFSGHQFPNYSSELNVNALLLGDSALYLCASSFTTGWGNTEAFFGQGTRLTVV.

This rearrangement joins TRBV6-5 to TRBJ2-1, with D uncertain. Trimming stripped 6 bases from V and 5 bases from J, with 17 bases between. The germline CDR1 and CDR2 sequences are MNHEY and SVGAGI. CDR3 length equals 15 residues. In nucleotides, the CDR3 is TGTGCCAGCAGCTTAATGGCGCCGGGTAACAATGAGCAGTTCTTC. It specifies CASSLMAPGNNEQFF.

The J gene is TRBJ2-7, the V gene TRBV5-5, with a weak D call TRBD2 (5 bases). Germline loops: CDR1 SGHKS, CDR2 YYEKEE (reference sequence). The CDR3 extends over 13 amino acids. Trimming took off 3 bases at V and 3 bases at J, with 10 bases between the two ends. CDR3 in DNA: TGTGCCAGCAGCTCTGGACTTATCTACGAGCAGTACTTC. This codes for CASSSGLIYEQYF.

The chain links TRBV12-5 to TRBJ1-1; unclear D gene. The length of the CDR3 is 13 residues. V was pared by 3 bases and J by 1 base, with 6 bases between. Germline V gives CDR1 LGHNT, CDR2 FRNRAP. This chain's CDR3 is CASGFSGNTEAFF. The CDR3 DNA reads as TGTGCTAGTGGTTTTTCTGGGAACACTGAAGCTTTCTTT.